This entry lists 17 T cell receptor beta chains sequenced from one sample in a study of blood T cell repertoires in COVID-19. The data were produced by immunoSEQ multiplex PCR, yet TCRdb's version contains in-frame clones alone and is incomplete. The table records 250,000 or so clones, approximately 84% of them present only once. The sample taken for sequencing was PBMCs or T cells enriched from blood (not recorded which). The receptors shown here come from a man in his forties who had recovered from COVID-19.

The chain is built from TRBV7-9 and TRBJ2-3; D is possibly TRBD1 (7 bases). Germline CDR1 is SEHNR and CDR2 is FQNEAQ (reference sequence). This CDR3 has 15 residues. Trimming removed 3 bases from V and 0 bases from J, with 10 bases in between. The CDR3 nucleotides are TGTGCCAGCAGCTTCCAGGGGGGTAGCACAGATACGCAGTATTTT. Residues: CASSFQGGSTDTQYF.

The genes are TRBV4-1 and TRBJ1-4; D remains unclear. CDR1 and CDR2 from the germline V gene are MGHRA and YSYEKL. The CDR3 spans 17 residues. Between the trimmed V and J ends, which lost 0 bases and 0 bases, there was a span of 11 bases. CDR3 coding DNA: TGCGCCAGCAGCCAAGATCGCGCCTCCGCAACTAATGAAAAACTGTTTTTT. Translating gives CASSQDRASATNEKLFF.

The chain couples TRBV3-1 (or the pseudogene TRBV3-2) to TRBJ2-7, with 7 bases aligning to TRBD1. The CDR3 contains 18 residues. The germline V gene has CDR1 LGHDT and CDR2 YNNKEL (reference sequence). Unmatched junction bases numbered 15, after V lost 3 bases and J lost 1 base. In DNA form, the CDR3 reads TGTGCCAGCAGCCAGGAATCCGACAGGGATGCGTGGTCCTACGAGCAGTACTTC. This encodes CASSQESDRDAWSYEQYF.

The chain joins TRBV28 to TRBJ2-7; a possible D gene is TRBD1 (5 bases). This CDR3 has 12 residues. Between the trimmed V and J ends, which lost 10 bases and 3 bases, there was a span of 13 bases. Germline V CDR1 and CDR2: MDHEN, SYDVKM. CDR3 sequence: CATGRQYYEQYF. Written as DNA, the CDR3 is TGTGCCACCGGTCGACAGTACTACGAGCAGTACTTC.

The chain is built from TRBV6-1 and TRBJ1-4; 7 positions agree with TRBD1. Per germline, CDR1 MNHNS and CDR2 SASEGT. V lost 4 bases to trimming and J lost 7 bases; unmatched junction nucleotides: 12. The CDR3 sequence is 16 residues long. CDR3 sequence (DNA): TGTGCCAGCAGTGCCCAACAGGGGAAGGGGCCTGAAAAACTGTTTTTT. Its protein is CASSAQQGKGPEKLFF.

This chain joins TRBV11-3 and TRBJ1-6; D ambiguous. Germline V CDR1 and CDR2: SGHNT, YENEEA. V was pared by 8 bases and J by 6 bases, with 23 bases between. The CDR3 has 17 amino acids. The CDR3 spells CASHRLPLGIFNSPLHF. For the CDR3, the DNA is TGTGCCAGCCACCGACTACCACTGGGGATCTTTAATTCACCCCTCCACTTT.

The chain uses TRBV14 and TRBJ2-1; TRBD2 matches 7 bases. V trimming: 0 bases; J trimming: 2 bases; junction bases outside the gene matches: 7. CDR1 is SGHDN, CDR2 FVKESK, per germline. This CDR3 is 17 amino acids long. For the CDR3, the DNA is TGTGCCAGCAGCCAAGATTGGGTGGGAGGGCCCTACAATGAGCAGTTCTTC. As protein: CASSQDWVGGPYNEQFF.

The gene calls are TRBV13 and TRBJ2-1, with 7 bases aligning to TRBD2. The V gene's germline CDR1 is PRHDT and CDR2 FYEKMQ (reference sequence). The CDR3 is 14 residues long. The J segment lost 8 bases and the V segment lost 11 bases, leaving 15 bases of the junction unmatched. CDR3 loop: CAYTVGRERDEQFF. For the CDR3, the DNA is TGTGCCTACACCGTTGGGCGGGAGCGGGATGAGCAGTTCTTC.

V gene TRBV27 combines with J gene TRBJ2-1, with 10 bases aligning to TRBD2. The CDR3 totals 15 residues. J lost 4 bases, V lost 3 bases, and 3 bases had no gene match. Germline-derived CDR1 and CDR2 are MNHEY and SMNVEV (reference sequence). The CDR3 loop reads CASSFGTSEYNEQFF. Here the CDR3 DNA reads TGTGCCAGCAGTTTTGGGACTAGCGAGTACAATGAGCAGTTCTTC.

This rearrangement joins TRBV18 to TRBJ2-1, with 7 nucleotides matching TRBD2. This CDR3 region has 12 residues. J was trimmed by 8 bases and V by 3 bases; bases with no gene match: 1. Germline loops: CDR1 KGHSH, CDR2 LQKENI. In DNA, the CDR3 is TGTGCCAGCTCACCGGGGGGGGATGAGCAGTTCTTC. Its protein is CASSPGGDEQFF.

The chain joins TRBV27 to TRBJ1-3; tentative D call: TRBD1 (5 bases). The germline V gene encodes CDR1 MNHEY and CDR2 SMNVEV (reference sequence). CDR3 length: 16 residues. V was trimmed by 4 bases and J by 0 bases, leaving 13 bases between them. CDR3 loop: CASSSGGDRSGNTIYF. CDR3 sequence (DNA): TGTGCCAGCAGTTCCGGCGGGGACCGCTCTGGAAACACCATATATTTT.

CDR3: CASSAETGLVRNEQFF. The CDR3, as DNA: TGTGCCAGCAGTGCCGAGACAGGGTTGGTCAGGAATGAGCAGTTCTTC. The chain is built from TRBV6-1 and TRBJ2-1; 7 nucleotides match TRBD1. Trimming cost V 4 bases and J 7 bases; bases outside gene matches: 13. Germline V CDR1 and CDR2: MNHNS, SASEGT. CDR3 length: 16 residues.

In nucleotides, the CDR3 is TGTGCCAGCAGTTTCTGGCCGGGACAGGGGGCGACTGGGGCCAACGTCCTGACTTTC. It specifies CASSFWPGQGATGANVLTF. This chain links TRBV27 with TRBJ2-6; 12 nucleotides align to TRBD1. Trimming took 3 bases from V and 2 from J; bases not matched to a gene: 8. The CDR3 runs 19 residues. CDR1 and CDR2 from the germline V gene are MNHEY and SMNVEV (reference sequence).

The chain uses TRBV28 and TRBJ1-2; 9 bases line up with TRBD1. Looked up from germline, CDR1 is MDHEN and CDR2 is SYDVKM. With 6 bases clipped from V and 4 bases from J, the junction kept 6 bases outside the gene matches. The CDR3 runs to 14 residues. In nucleotides, the CDR3 is TGTGCCAGCAGCCCGACAGGGGGTAGCTATGGCTACACCTTC. Protein sequence: CASSPTGGSYGYTF.

This chain joins TRBV7-9 and TRBJ2-3, with 7 positions matching TRBD2. V was clipped by 5 bases and J by 3 bases; unmatched bases: 11. The CDR3 spans 16 residues. Germline CDR1 SEHNR, CDR2 FQNEAQ (reference sequence). CDR3 DNA sequence: TGTGCCAGCAGCCCCCGGGGAGGGTTGGGAACAGATACGCAGTATTTT. Amino acid sequence: CASSPRGGLGTDTQYF.

DNA of the CDR3: TGTGCCAGCAGCTTGGTAGCTAGCGGGCTCTACGAGCAGTACTTC. It specifies CASSLVASGLYEQYF. The chain has TRBV5-8 and TRBJ2-7; 8 bases agree with TRBD2. The CDR3 consists of 15 residues. The junction had 5 bases not matched to a gene; V was cut back by 0 bases and J by 3 bases. The germline V gene has CDR1 SGHTS and CDR2 YDEGEE.

The chain joins TRBV27 to TRBJ2-3, with 10 bases that match TRBD2. The J segment lost 3 bases and the V segment lost 6 bases, leaving 6 bases of the junction unmatched. Looked up from germline, CDR1 is MNHEY and CDR2 is SMNVEV (reference sequence). This CDR3 is 15 amino acids long. CDR3 sequence reads: CASRPIAGGTDTQYF. The CDR3 nucleotides read TGTGCCAGCAGGCCCATAGCGGGAGGAACAGATACGCAGTATTTT.